The present TCR beta chain was sequenced within a study of T-cell memory formation after mild COVID-19. Study results and caveats: CD4+ contracting clones were mainly CM and EM; CD8+ ones, EMRA.

V was pared by 6 bases and J by 7 bases, with 16 bases between. This CDR3 is built from 14 residues. Germline V gene sequence: CDR1 MNHEY, CDR2 SMNVEV (reference sequence). About this clonotype: Its matching antigen is unknown.

In TCRdb, the 5' RACE reads were re-called with MiXCR into one record per CDR3 protein. The sample includes approximately 350,000 distinct CDR3 sequences, approximately 12% of them seen just once. This TCR derives from a man aged 18 to 30 who had mild COVID-19 (a few samples of this study predate the infection). Cell type and time point are not known. Material: PBMCs or a T cell subset sorted from them (not recorded which). The chain employs TRBV27 and TRBJ2-1; a possible D gene is TRBD2 (6 bases). CDR3 bases: TGTGCCAGCAGCCCGGGGGTTGCCGGGAATGAGCAGTTCTTC. As protein: CASSPGVAGNEQFF.